The rows below give T cell receptor beta chains drawn from one sample of a study of cytomegalovirus exposure and HLA in healthy donors. Here immunoSEQ multiplex PCR was the method, and the copy in TCRdb shows in-frame clones only, minus some. This table holds 160,000 or so clones, 75% to 80% found once. Sequencing was performed on PBMCs. The receptors here all came from a woman in her thirties or forties in good health and CMV-seronegative. Both conserved end residues are part of each CDR3. D genes are given only for firm matches. Not all rows give a size; the values are once, few, many and, for expanded clones, a class.

D gene: .; CDR3 length: 15; clone size: .; V gene: TRBV6-5; J gene: TRBJ1-5; CDR3 DNA: TGTGCCAGCAGACGAGAGAGGTATAGCAATCAGCCCCAGCATTTT; CDR3 protein: CASRRERYSNQPQHF
D gene: TRBD2; CDR3 length: 14; clone size: .; V gene: TRBV28; J gene: TRBJ2-1; CDR3 DNA: TGTGCCAGCAGAGGCGGACTAGGCTACAATGAGCAGTTCTTC; CDR3 protein: CASRGGLGYNEQFF
D gene: .; CDR3 length: 11; clone size: .; V gene: TRBV7-9; J gene: TRBJ1-1; CDR3 DNA: TGTGCCAGTTCAGGGAACACTGAAGCTTTCTTT; CDR3 protein: CASSGNTEAFF
D gene: TRBD2; CDR3 length: 13; clone size: few; V gene: TRBV2; J gene: TRBJ2-7; CDR3 DNA: TGTGCCAGCAGACCAAATTCCGGGAGGGAGCAGTACTTC; CDR3 protein: CASRPNSGREQYF
D gene: TRBD1; CDR3 length: 14; clone size: .; V gene: TRBV6-5; J gene: TRBJ2-7; CDR3 DNA: TGTGCCAGCAGGGACCCGACAGGGGCTCTTGAGCAGTACTTC; CDR3 protein: CASRDPTGALEQYF
D gene: .; CDR3 length: 15; clone size: .; V gene: TRBV2; J gene: TRBJ1-4; CDR3 DNA: TGTGCCAGACAGGGTTCTATCGAGTCTAATGAAAAACTGTTTTTT; CDR3 protein: CARQGSIESNEKLFF
D gene: TRBD1; CDR3 length: 20; clone size: .; V gene: TRBV19; J gene: TRBJ1-5; CDR3 DNA: TGTGCCAGTAGTATAATACAGGGGGCTCTCCTTGGATATAGCAATCAGCCCCAGCATTTT; CDR3 protein: CASSIIQGALLGYSNQPQHF
D gene: .; CDR3 length: 8; clone size: .; V gene: TRBV27; J gene: TRBJ1-5; CDR3 DNA: TGTGCCAGCCAGGTCCAGCATTTT; CDR3 protein: CASQVQHF
D gene: .; CDR3 length: 14; clone size: .; V gene: TRBV5-1; J gene: TRBJ1-3; CDR3 DNA: TGCGCCAGCAGCTCAACAAGCTCTGGAAACACCATATATTTT; CDR3 protein: CASSSTSSGNTIYF
D gene: .; CDR3 length: 17; clone size: .; V gene: TRBV28; J gene: TRBJ1-3; CDR3 DNA: TGTGCCAGCAGTTCCGCGGGTGCGGGAGTATCTGGAAACACCATATATTTT; CDR3 protein: CASSSAGAGVSGNTIYF
D gene: TRBD1; CDR3 length: 15; clone size: .; V gene: TRBV19; J gene: TRBJ1-2; CDR3 DNA: TGTGCCAGTAGTCCCTACGGGACAGAACCTTATGGCTACACCTTC; CDR3 protein: CASSPYGTEPYGYTF
D gene: TRBD1; CDR3 length: 13; clone size: few; V gene: TRBV4-1; J gene: TRBJ2-7; CDR3 DNA: TGCGCCAGCAGCCAAGGGACAGGGTACGAGCAGTACTTC; CDR3 protein: CASSQGTGYEQYF
D gene: TRBD1; CDR3 length: 14; clone size: .; V gene: TRBV5-6; J gene: TRBJ2-7; CDR3 DNA: TGTGCCAGCAGCCCCGTGGGGGACAGCTACGAGCAGTACTTC; CDR3 protein: CASSPVGDSYEQYF
D gene: TRBD1; CDR3 length: 15; clone size: .; V gene: TRBV28; J gene: TRBJ1-1; CDR3 DNA: TGTGCCAGCAGACTAGGACAGGCTCGGGGCACTGAAGCTTTCTTT; CDR3 protein: CASRLGQARGTEAFF
D gene: .; CDR3 length: 11; clone size: .; V gene: TRBV20-1; J gene: TRBJ1-1; CDR3 DNA: TGCAGGGCCAGGGCTAACACTGAAGCTTTCTTT; CDR3 protein: CRARANTEAFF
D gene: .; CDR3 length: 11; clone size: once; V gene: TRBV13; J gene: TRBJ1-1; CDR3 DNA: TGTGCCAGCAGCTGGGGGGGTGAAGCTTTCTTT; CDR3 protein: CASSWGGEAFF
D gene: .; CDR3 length: 14; clone size: .; V gene: TRBV7-2; J gene: TRBJ2-5; CDR3 DNA: TGTGCCAGCAGCTTAGGTGCGGCCCAAGAGACCCAGTACTTC; CDR3 protein: CASSLGAAQETQYF
D gene: TRBD2; CDR3 length: 14; clone size: many; V gene: TRBV28; J gene: TRBJ2-7; CDR3 DNA: TGTGCCAGCAGTTTCCCCGGGGGGGCCTACGAGCAGTACTTC; CDR3 protein: CASSFPGGAYEQYF
D gene: TRBD1; CDR3 length: 15; clone size: .; V gene: TRBV5-1; J gene: TRBJ2-7; CDR3 DNA: TGCGCCAGCAGCTTCACTGGACAGGGGGCGCGCGAGCAGTACTTC; CDR3 protein: CASSFTGQGAREQYF
D gene: .; CDR3 length: 10; clone size: .; V gene: TRBV28; J gene: TRBJ2-1; CDR3 DNA: TGTGCCACGAAACAGGATCTGCAGTTCTTC; CDR3 protein: CATKQDLQFF
D gene: .; CDR3 length: 16; clone size: .; V gene: TRBV9; J gene: TRBJ2-2; CDR3 DNA: TGTGCCAGCAGCGAAACTAGTAAATCGGTAACCGGGGAGCTGTTTTTT; CDR3 protein: CASSETSKSVTGELFF
D gene: .; CDR3 length: 12; clone size: few; V gene: TRBV5-6; J gene: TRBJ1-4; CDR3 DNA: TGTGCCAGCAGCTTGGGGCATGAAAAACTGTTTTTT; CDR3 protein: CASSLGHEKLFF
D gene: TRBD2; CDR3 length: 12; clone size: .; V gene: TRBV6-5; J gene: TRBJ2-7; CDR3 DNA: TGTGCCAGTGGGGGGGGGAGGTACGAGCAGTACTTC; CDR3 protein: CASGGGRYEQYF
D gene: TRBD2; CDR3 length: 14; clone size: few; V gene: TRBV7-9; J gene: TRBJ2-7; CDR3 DNA: TGTGCCAGCAGACCTAGGACTAGCCAAGGCGAGCAGTACTTC; CDR3 protein: CASRPRTSQGEQYF
D gene: TRBD1; CDR3 length: 16; clone size: .; V gene: TRBV19; J gene: TRBJ1-1; CDR3 DNA: TGTGCCAGTAGTATCAGCCTGGACAGGGGGGACCCTGAAGCTTTCTTT; CDR3 protein: CASSISLDRGDPEAFF
D gene: .; CDR3 length: 16; clone size: once; V gene: TRBV7-8; J gene: TRBJ2-5; CDR3 DNA: TGTGCCAGCAGCTTAGCGGACATTACCAGGCGAGAGACCCAGTACTTC; CDR3 protein: CASSLADITRRETQYF
D gene: TRBD1; CDR3 length: 14; clone size: .; V gene: TRBV15; J gene: TRBJ1-4; CDR3 DNA: TGTGCCACCACCCCAGGGGGCGTTAATGAAAAACTGTTTTTT; CDR3 protein: CATTPGGVNEKLFF
D gene: TRBD2; CDR3 length: 15; clone size: .; V gene: TRBV7-9; J gene: TRBJ2-1; CDR3 DNA: TGTGCCAGCAGCCCGAGCGGACTAGCGGGGGGGGAGCAGTTCTTC; CDR3 protein: CASSPSGLAGGEQFF
D gene: .; CDR3 length: 14; clone size: .; V gene: TRBV7-2; J gene: TRBJ2-7; CDR3 DNA: TGTGCCAGCAGCTTGGACTACATAACCTACGAGCAGTACTTC; CDR3 protein: CASSLDYITYEQYF
D gene: .; CDR3 length: 17; clone size: .; V gene: TRBV27; J gene: TRBJ1-1; CDR3 DNA: TGTGCCAGCAGTTTATTATCTGTGGACTCGTCGAACACTGAAGCTTTCTTT; CDR3 protein: CASSLLSVDSSNTEAFF
D gene: .; CDR3 length: 15; clone size: .; V gene: TRBV5-1; J gene: TRBJ1-2; CDR3 DNA: TGCGCCAGCAGCTACGGGTCAGGACTTAACTATGGCTACACCTTC; CDR3 protein: CASSYGSGLNYGYTF